This passage covers 26 T cell receptor beta chains from one sample sequenced in a study of blood T cells in healthy people across ages. The second PCR ran 7 to 11 cycles with a sample-barcoded 5' primer and J-beta primers. TCRdb analysed the 5' RACE reads with MiXCR anew, one entry per CDR3 protein. This sample yields about 620,000 distinct CDR3 sequences, of which 21% are seen a single time; under 4% belongs to the top ten. Sequenced input: blood. These receptors came from a man in his 70s in good health.

The chain uses TRBV29-1 and TRBJ2-5; 10 bases are a match to TRBD2. The DNA end is more similar to TRBJ2-7, so the J call may be wrong. Germline V gene data show CDR1 as SQVTM and CDR2 as ANQGSEA. CDR3 length: 15 amino acids. The CDR3 loop is CSVEDDLAGAYEQYF. The CDR3 coding sequence is TGCAGCGTTGAAGACGATCTAGCGGGGGCCTACGAGCAGTACTTC.

V gene TRBV6-1 combines with J gene TRBJ1-2; D not certain. CDR3 length: 13 amino acids. Germline-derived CDR1 and CDR2 are MNHNS and SASEGT. V lost 4 bases and J lost 10, with 16 bases in between. DNA for the CDR3: TGTGCCAGCAGTGCGACACTCGGGAGACCCTACACCTTC. Amino acids: CASSATLGRPYTF.

The rearrangement joins TRBV12-3 or TRBV12-4 to TRBJ2-7; 7 bases map to TRBD1. The CDR3 contains 14 residues. Trimming removed 5 bases from V and 6 bases from J; junction bases left unmatched: 10. CDR3 loop: CASSPRTGSGEQYF. CDR3 DNA sequence: TGTGCCAGCAGTCCACGGACAGGATCGGGCGAGCAGTACTTC.

To note about this clonotype: A clone one base away is much larger, so this may be a read error. V and J are TRBV27 and TRBJ2-6, with 9 bases that match TRBD1. The ends lost 7 bases at V and 0 bases at J; junction bases unmatched: 7. CDR1 is MNHEY, CDR2 SMNVEV, per germline (reference sequence). The CDR3 length is 17 residues. The CDR3 loop is CASNSGQGLSGANVLTF. The CDR3 region has the DNA TGTGCCAGCAATTCCGGACAGGGGCTCTCTGGGGCCAACGTCCTGACTTTC.

This clonotype was picked up a small number of times. The rearrangement uses TRBV21-1 and TRBJ2-3; the DNA was not used to check the table's D call, TRBD2. TRBV21-1 is flagged as a pseudogene. This CDR3 is 18 amino acids long. CDR3: CASSNPGLAGPDTDTQYF. The CDR3 coding sequence is TGTGCCAGCAGCAACCCGGGACTAGCGGGGCCCGACACAGATACGCAGTATTTT.

This clonotype was counted at least ten times. The J gene is TRBJ2-5, the V gene TRBV5-6; D assignment may be TRBD1 or TRBD2 (5 bases each). V was cut by 4 bases and J by 4 bases, with 11 bases left in between. CDR3 size: 13 residues. CDR1 is SGHDT and CDR2 is YYEEEE in the germline V gene. Here the CDR3 reads CASSTGPGETQYF. The DNA for the CDR3 is TGTGCCAGCAGCACGGGGCCTGGAGAGACCCAGTACTTC.

The rearrangement joins TRBV6-2 or TRBV6-3 to TRBJ2-5; unclear D gene. The better agreement between TRBJ2-1 and the DNA end casts doubt on the J call. Germline values: CDR1 MNHEY, CDR2 SVGEGT. This CDR3 is 15 amino acids long. The CDR3 region has the DNA TGTGCCAGCAGTACAAGTCGACCCCCCGGCAATGAGCAGTTCTTC. As protein: CASSTSRPPGNEQFF.

This clonotype was recorded a few times. CDR3 amino acids: CASSSPLDRPLQFF. In DNA form, the CDR3 reads TGTGCCAGCAGCTCGCCCCTGGACCGGCCGTTGCAGTTCTTC. The rearrangement joins TRBV7-3 to TRBJ2-1; D is unclear. The CDR3 sequence is 14 residues long. Germline V lookup: CDR1 SGHTA, CDR2 FQGTGA. The V end lost 4 bases, the J end lost 12 bases, and 19 bases lay between the germline ends.

The chain uses TRBV4-3 and TRBJ2-6; the D is unclear. Per germline, CDR1 LGHNA and CDR2 YSLEER. CDR3 length: 15 residues. V lost 1 base and J lost 2, with 6 bases in between. The CDR3 sequence: CASSQVGTGANVLTF. Here the CDR3 DNA reads TGCGCCAGCAGCCAAGTGGGGACTGGGGCCAACGTCCTGACTTTC.

This clonotype was detected only a few times. V and J are TRBV20-1 and TRBJ2-1, with TRBD2 identical over 9 bases. Germline trimming cut 4 bases from V and 4 bases from J; bases unmatched to any gene: 11. The CDR3 extends over 16 amino acids. Per the germline V gene, CDR1 is DFQATT and CDR2 is SNEGSKA (reference sequence). The DNA of the CDR3 is TGCAGTGCTAATAGGGCGGGAGGGCCAAAATACAATGAGCAGTTCTTC. This codes for CSANRAGGPKYNEQFF.

The chain is built from TRBV28 and TRBJ2-1, with 9 bases matching TRBD2. Germline-derived CDR1 and CDR2 are MDHEN and SYDVKM. The trim removed 2 bases at V and 1 base at J, leaving 12 bases unmatched. The CDR3 runs to 19 residues. The CDR3 nucleotides are TGTGCCAGCAGTTTAGGGGGTAGCGGGAGAATTGGATCCTACAATGAGCAGTTCTTC. This encodes CASSLGGSGRIGSYNEQFF. Based on the CDR3 plus reference TRBV28 and TRBJ2-1, the full variable domain is DVKVTQSSRYLVKRTGEKVFLECVQDMDHENMFWYRQDPGLGLRLIYFSYDVKMKEKGDIPEGYSVSREKKERFSLILESASTNQTSMYLCASSLGGSGRIGSYNEQFFGPGTRLTVL.

In its sample, this clonotype was seen a few times. J is TRBJ2-5 and V is TRBV20-1; the D gene is possibly TRBD2 (5 bases). V was clipped by 5 bases and J by 2 bases, with 18 bases between them. There are 15 residues in the CDR3. Germline V lookup: CDR1 DFQATT, CDR2 SNEGSKA (reference sequence). The CDR3 DNA reads as TGCAGTGCTCCCCCAGATAGCGTAGGACAAGAGACCCAGTACTTC. This sequence encodes CSAPPDSVGQETQYF.

In this sample, this clonotype turned up a few times. Since a much larger clone is just one base distant, this may be a read error. The V call is TRBV5-1, the J call TRBJ2-1; a weak D match, TRBD2 (6 bases). The CDR3 runs to 12 residues. Germline assignment: CDR1 SGHRS and CDR2 YFSETQ. The CDR3 coding sequence is TGCGCCAGCAGCTTGGTATCTCGGGAGCAGCTCTTC. Translated, it gives CASSLVSREQLF.

This clonotype has only a few counts. The chain recombines TRBV5-6 with TRBJ2-7; the D gene is possibly TRBD2 (5 bases). Looked up from germline, CDR1 is SGHDT and CDR2 is YYEEEE. Trimming stripped 1 base from V and 2 bases from J, with 10 bases between. This CDR3 has 14 residues. The CDR3 loop is CASSLSGIAYEQYF. The CDR3 coding sequence is TGTGCCAGCAGCTTGTCGGGGATTGCCTACGAGCAGTACTTC.

The CDR3 DNA is TGTGCCAGTGGACTAGCGGGAGAAAGGTACGAGCAGTACTTC. This translates into CASGLAGERYEQYF. The rearrangement joins TRBV6-6 to TRBJ2-7; 13 nucleotides agree with TRBD2. Germline loops: CDR1 MNHNY, CDR2 SVGAGI (reference sequence). There are 14 residues in the CDR3. Unmatched junction bases numbered 6, after V lost 9 bases and J lost 4 bases.

The genes are TRBV28 and TRBJ2-1, with TRBD2 matching over 8 bases. The ends lost 6 bases at V and 0 bases at J; junction bases unmatched: 7. Per germline, CDR1 MDHEN and CDR2 SYDVKM. CDR3 length: 16 amino acids. CDR3 region: CASSSPLADSYNEQFF. DNA of the CDR3: TGTGCCAGCAGCTCCCCACTAGCGGACTCCTACAATGAGCAGTTCTTC.

This clonotype was detected only a few times. The chain is built from TRBV5-4 and TRBJ2-2; the D is unclear. V gave up 1 base and J gave up 1 base, with 5 bases separating them. There are 14 residues in the CDR3. Germline V gives CDR1 SGHNT, CDR2 YYREEE (reference sequence). CDR3 protein: CASSLYLNTGELFF. The CDR3 region has the DNA TGTGCCAGCAGCTTGTACCTGAACACCGGGGAGCTGTTTTTT.

This CDR3 reads CASSNDRGPYNEQFF. The CDR3, as DNA: TGTGCCAGCAGCAATGACAGGGGCCCCTACAATGAGCAGTTCTTC. This chain links TRBV14 with TRBJ2-1; 8 positions agree with TRBD1. The CDR3 totals 15 residues. Germline loops: CDR1 SGHDN, CDR2 FVKESK. V gave up 5 bases and J gave up 2 bases; unmatched junction bases: 5.

This rearrangement joins TRBV3-1 to TRBJ2-1; weak D call: TRBD1 (6 bases). The CDR3 loop spans 14 amino acids. V was trimmed by 4 bases and J by 7 bases, leaving 14 bases between them. Per the germline V gene, CDR1 is LGHDT and CDR2 is YNNKEL (reference sequence). The CDR3 DNA reads as TGTGCCAGCAGCCCCCGAGGACAGACGAATGAGCAGTTCTTC. This gives the protein CASSPRGQTNEQFF.

This chain uses TRBV7-8 with TRBJ2-7; D not resolved. Germline assignment: CDR1 SGHVS and CDR2 FQNEAQ. The V gene lost 1 base and the J gene lost 4 bases, with 23 bases spanning the gap. CDR3 length: 18 amino acids. The DNA for the CDR3 is TGTGCCAGCAGCTTAGGGATCGACGAGCTGAGTGAATTTTACGAGCAGTACTTC. Translation gives CASSLGIDELSEFYEQYF.

A note on this clonotype: One end of the junction varies from germline; a read error may be responsible. The gene calls are TRBV15 and TRBJ2-1, with TRBD2 matching 9 bases. CDR3 length: 21 amino acids. CDR1 is LNHNV and CDR2 is YYDKDF in the germline V gene (reference sequence). Here the CDR3 DNA reads TGTGCCGCCAGCAGAGAGTTGGCGGGAGGGCCTCTACGAAGCTCCTACAATGAGCAGTTCTTC. It specifies CAASRELAGGPLRSSYNEQFF.

The table lists this clonotype with many counts. This CDR3 is CASSLVWTDTQYF. The DNA for the CDR3 is TGTGCCAGCAGTTTAGTGTGGACAGATACGCAGTATTTT. The chain joins TRBV28 to TRBJ2-3, with D uncertain. Germline CDR1 is MDHEN and CDR2 is SYDVKM. The ends were cut back, 2 bases at V and 3 bases at J, with 6 bases in the middle. There are 13 residues in the CDR3. The entire variable domain, with the rest obtained from reference TRBV28 and TRBJ2-3, is as follows: DVKVTQSSRYLVKRTGEKVFLECVQDMDHENMFWYRQDPGLGLRLIYFSYDVKMKEKGDIPEGYSVSREKKERFSLILESASTNQTSMYLCASSLVWTDTQYFGPGTRLTVL.

The rearrangement links TRBV20-1 to TRBJ2-7, with 10 bases lining up with TRBD2. Trimming at V came to 5 bases and at J to 1 base, leaving 8 bases not matched to a gene. CDR1 and CDR2 (germline): DFQATT, SNEGSKA (reference sequence). The CDR3 loop spans 15 amino acids. CDR3 sequence reads: CSAETGTSVSYEQYF. In DNA, the CDR3 is TGCAGTGCTGAGACCGGGACTAGCGTATCCTACGAGCAGTACTTC.

The V gene is TRBV24-1, the J gene TRBJ2-1; a possible D gene is TRBD1 (6 bases). The J call is doubtful: the DNA matches TRBJ2-5 better. From germline, CDR1 is KGHDR and CDR2 SFDVKD. The CDR3 has 15 amino acids. Written as DNA, the CDR3 is TGTGCCACCAGTGACCTGGACAGCCCTCAAGAGACCCAGTACTTC. Protein sequence: CATSDLDSPQETQYF.

A note on this clonotype: A read error may account for a junction end that differs from germline. The chain carries TRBV15 and TRBJ2-4; 15 bases fit TRBD2. Per the germline V gene, CDR1 is LNHNV and CDR2 is YYDKDF (reference sequence). The CDR3 covers 17 residues. The CDR3 sequence: CATSTAGTSGRRNIQCF. Here the CDR3 DNA reads TGTGCCACCAGCACGGCCGGGACTAGCGGGAGGAGAAACATTCAGTGCTTC.

The J gene is TRBJ2-5, the V gene TRBV7-8; no clear D gene. Germline V gene sequence: CDR1 SGHVS, CDR2 FQNEAQ. Trimming removed 1 base at V and 5 bases at J, with 20 bases between. There are 17 residues in the CDR3. The CDR3 DNA follows: TGTGCCAGCAGCTTAGGTGTCCAAGGACGTAGTAGGGAGACCCAGTACTTC. Translated: CASSLGVQGRSRETQYF.